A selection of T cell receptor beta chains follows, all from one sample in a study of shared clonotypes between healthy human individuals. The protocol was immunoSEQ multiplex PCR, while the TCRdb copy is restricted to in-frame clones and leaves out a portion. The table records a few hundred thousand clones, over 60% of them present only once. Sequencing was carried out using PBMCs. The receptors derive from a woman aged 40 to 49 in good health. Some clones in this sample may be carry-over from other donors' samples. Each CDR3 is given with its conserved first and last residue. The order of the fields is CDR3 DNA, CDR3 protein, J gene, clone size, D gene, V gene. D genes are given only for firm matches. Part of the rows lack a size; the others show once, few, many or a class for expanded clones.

CDR3 DNA: TGTGCCAGCTGCGAGAGCACAGATACGCAGTATTTT
CDR3 protein: CASCESTDTQYF
J gene: TRBJ2-3
clone size: few
D gene: .
V gene: TRBV28

CDR3 DNA: TGTGCCAGCAGCTTAGGGTTCGGGGAGCTGTTTTTT
CDR3 protein: CASSLGFGELFF
J gene: TRBJ2-2
clone size: .
D gene: .
V gene: TRBV7-9

CDR3 DNA: TGCGCCAGCAGTGACATACAGGGGTCGGGGGAAAAACTGTTTTTT
CDR3 protein: CASSDIQGSGEKLFF
J gene: TRBJ1-4
clone size: .
D gene: TRBD1
V gene: TRBV5-1

CDR3 DNA: TGTGCCAGCAGCTTAGGACGTACCGACGAGCAGTACTTC
CDR3 protein: CASSLGRTDEQYF
J gene: TRBJ2-7
clone size: once
D gene: .
V gene: TRBV7-2

CDR3 DNA: TGTGCCAGCAGTTTGGCCCCCGGGACAGGGCTCGTCGAGCAGTACTTC
CDR3 protein: CASSLAPGTGLVEQYF
J gene: TRBJ2-7
clone size: many
D gene: TRBD1
V gene: TRBV28

CDR3 DNA: TGCGCCAGCAGCCAAGTGGTGGGACTCCTGGCTGAAGGCTACACCTTC
CDR3 protein: CASSQVVGLLAEGYTF
J gene: TRBJ1-2
clone size: .
D gene: .
V gene: TRBV4-1

CDR3 DNA: TGTGCCAGTAGCCCAACTGACAGTCTAGGATACGAGCAGTACTTC
CDR3 protein: CASSPTDSLGYEQYF
J gene: TRBJ2-7
clone size: .
D gene: .
V gene: TRBV19

CDR3 DNA: TGTGCCAGCGCTGGGTGGACGACTAATGAAAAACTGTTTTTT
CDR3 protein: CASAGWTTNEKLFF
J gene: TRBJ1-4
clone size: .
D gene: .
V gene: TRBV28

CDR3 DNA: TGTGCCAGCAGCCCGGGACTAGCCCTCGCTGGGAATGAGCAGTTCTTC
CDR3 protein: CASSPGLALAGNEQFF
J gene: TRBJ2-1
clone size: .
D gene: TRBD2
V gene: TRBV5-6

CDR3 DNA: TGCAGTGCGAGGAGGAACACTGAAGCTTTCTTT
CDR3 protein: CSARRNTEAFF
J gene: TRBJ1-1
clone size: .
D gene: .
V gene: TRBV20-1